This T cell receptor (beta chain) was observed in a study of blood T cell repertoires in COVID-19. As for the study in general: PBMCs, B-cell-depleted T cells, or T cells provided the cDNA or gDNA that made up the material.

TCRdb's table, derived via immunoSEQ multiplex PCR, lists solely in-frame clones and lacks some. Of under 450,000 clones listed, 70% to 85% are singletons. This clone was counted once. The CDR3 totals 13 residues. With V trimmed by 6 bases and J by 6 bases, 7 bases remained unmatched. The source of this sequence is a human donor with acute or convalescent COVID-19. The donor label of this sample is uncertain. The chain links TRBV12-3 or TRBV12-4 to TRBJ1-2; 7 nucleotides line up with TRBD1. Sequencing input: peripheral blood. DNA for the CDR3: TGTGCCAGCAGCGGCACAGGGGTGGATGGCTACACCTTC. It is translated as CASSGTGVDGYTF.